Listed below are T cell receptor beta chains from one sample, sequenced in a study of blood T cells in healthy people across ages. TCRdb reprocessed the 5' RACE reads with MiXCR, giving one entry per CDR3 protein. This table has about 2 million distinct CDR3 sequences, around half appearing once. Material: blood. Receptor source: a woman in her thirties or forties in good health. Both conserved end residues are part of each CDR3. The order of the fields is V gene, D gene, J gene, clone size, CDR3 length, CDR3 DNA, CDR3 protein. D genes are given only for firm matches. Size is omitted from some rows. Given values are once, few, many or a class for expanded clones.

V: TRBV20-1
D: TRBD2
J: TRBJ2-7
size: -
length: 14
DNA: TGCAGTGCTACAAGCGGGGCCCCCTACAATGAGCAGTACTTC
CDR3: CSATSGAPYNEQYF

V: TRBV9
D: -
J: TRBJ2-1
size: -
length: 16
DNA: TGTGCCAGCAGCGCGCAGGGGTTGGCGGTGAGCAATGAGCAGTTCTTC
CDR3: CASSAQGLAVSNEQFF

V: TRBV3-1
D: -
J: TRBJ2-7
size: -
length: 15
DNA: TGTGCCAGCAGCCAAACTACCGGGTCCCCCTACGAGCAGTACTTC
CDR3: CASSQTTGSPYEQYF

V: TRBV7-3
D: TRBD2
J: TRBJ2-3
size: few
length: 15
DNA: TGTGCCAGCACCAGACTAGCGGTGAGCACAGATACGCAGTATTTT
CDR3: CASTRLAVSTDTQYF

V: TRBV6-2/TRBV6-3
D: TRBD2
J: TRBJ2-7
size: few
length: 15
DNA: TGTGCCAGCAGTTTCGGGACTAGCGGGGGTGACGAGCAGTACTTC
CDR3: CASSFGTSGGDEQYF

V: TRBV2
D: -
J: TRBJ1-5
size: -
length: 17
DNA: TGTGCCAGCAGTGAAAGGTTGGAAAGCCCAAGCAATCAGCCCCAGCATTTT
CDR3: CASSERLESPSNQPQHF

V: TRBV11-2
D: TRBD2
J: TRBJ2-1
size: -
length: 15
DNA: TGTGCCAGCAGCTCGGCGGGGGACGCCTACAATGAGCAGTTCTTC
CDR3: CASSSAGDAYNEQFF

V: TRBV4-2
D: -
J: TRBJ1-2
size: few
length: 11
DNA: TGTGCCAGCACCAGTGACGATGGCTACACCTTC
CDR3: CASTSDDGYTF

V: TRBV7-8
D: TRBD2
J: TRBJ2-1
size: -
length: 15
DNA: TGTGCCAGCAGCTTTAAGCGGGGGGGAATGGGTGAGCAGTTCTTC
CDR3: CASSFKRGGMGEQFF

V: TRBV6-1
D: TRBD1
J: TRBJ2-5
size: -
length: 15
DNA: TGTGCCAGCAGTGGAGGGACAGGGGTCAGGGAGACCCAGTACTTC
CDR3: CASSGGTGVRETQYF

V: TRBV3-1
D: -
J: TRBJ1-2
size: -
length: 16
DNA: TGTGCCAGCAGCCCAGGCGAAGGGTTCAGGATGGGGGGCTACACCTTC
CDR3: CASSPGEGFRMGGYTF

V: TRBV6-1
D: -
J: TRBJ2-7
size: -
length: 14
DNA: TGTGCCAGCGGTGAGAGGACGGTGACCTACGAGCAGTACTTC
CDR3: CASGERTVTYEQYF

V: TRBV7-9
D: -
J: TRBJ1-5
size: -
length: 13
DNA: TGTGCCAGCAGCTCGGGGGGAGGACAGCCCCAGCATTTT
CDR3: CASSSGGGQPQHF

V: TRBV4-3
D: -
J: TRBJ2-3
size: few
length: 15
DNA: TGCGCCAGCAGCCAAACTAGCCCTAGCACAGATACGCAGTATTTT
CDR3: CASSQTSPSTDTQYF

V: TRBV20-1
D: TRBD2
J: TRBJ2-5
size: once
length: 19
DNA: TGCAGTGCTAGAGATTTATCAGGGGCTAGCGGGGATCGTAGCGGGACCCAGTACTTC
CDR3: CSARDLSGASGDRSGTQYF

V: TRBV5-5
D: TRBD1
J: TRBJ2-5
size: many
length: 15
DNA: TGTGCCAGCAGCTCCGGGACAGGGGGCCGGGAGACCCAGTACTTC
CDR3: CASSSGTGGRETQYF

V: TRBV11-1
D: TRBD1
J: TRBJ2-7
size: -
length: 15
DNA: TGTGCCAGCAGCTCCTCTGGGGACAGGGGGGGAGAGCAGTACTTC
CDR3: CASSSSGDRGGEQYF

V: TRBV24-1
D: -
J: TRBJ2-7
size: few
length: 11
DNA: TGTGCCACCAGTTACTATGACGAGCAGTACTTC
CDR3: CATSYYDEQYF

V: TRBV5-6
D: TRBD2
J: TRBJ2-7
size: -
length: 14
DNA: TGTGCCAGCAGCCCTGGACTAGCTCCCGGCGAGCAGTACTTC
CDR3: CASSPGLAPGEQYF

V: TRBV7-9
D: -
J: TRBJ2-7
size: -
length: 11
DNA: TGTGCCAGCGGAACCCTCTACGAGCAGTACTTC
CDR3: CASGTLYEQYF

V: TRBV28
D: -
J: TRBJ1-4
size: once
length: 14
DNA: TGTGCCAGCAGCCCCGGACATATTAATGAAAAACTGTTTTTT
CDR3: CASSPGHINEKLFF